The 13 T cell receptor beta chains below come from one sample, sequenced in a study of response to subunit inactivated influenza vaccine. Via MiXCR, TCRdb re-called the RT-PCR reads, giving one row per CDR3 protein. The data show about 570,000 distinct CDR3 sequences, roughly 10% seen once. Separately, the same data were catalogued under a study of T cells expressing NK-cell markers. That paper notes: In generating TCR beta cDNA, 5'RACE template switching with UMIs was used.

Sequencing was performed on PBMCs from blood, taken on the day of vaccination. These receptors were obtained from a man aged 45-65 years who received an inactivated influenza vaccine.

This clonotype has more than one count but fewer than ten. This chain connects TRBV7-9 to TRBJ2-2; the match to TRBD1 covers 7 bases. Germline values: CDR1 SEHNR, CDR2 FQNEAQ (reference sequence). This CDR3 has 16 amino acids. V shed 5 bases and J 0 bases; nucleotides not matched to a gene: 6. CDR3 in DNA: TGTGCCAGCAGCACGGTGACAGGGTCGAACACCGGGGAGCTGTTTTTT. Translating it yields CASSTVTGSNTGELFF.

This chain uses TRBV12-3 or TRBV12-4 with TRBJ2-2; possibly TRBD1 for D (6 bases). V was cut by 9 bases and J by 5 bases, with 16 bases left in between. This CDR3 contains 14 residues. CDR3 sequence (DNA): TGTGCCAGTCGGGTACAGGGTTGGACCGGGGAGCTGTTTTTT. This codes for CASRVQGWTGELFF.

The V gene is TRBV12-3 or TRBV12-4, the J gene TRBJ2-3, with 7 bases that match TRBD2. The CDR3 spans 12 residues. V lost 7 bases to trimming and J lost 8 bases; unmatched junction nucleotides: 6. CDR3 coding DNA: TGTGCCAGCACTCGGGACTATGGTACGCAGTATTTT. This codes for CASTRDYGTQYF.

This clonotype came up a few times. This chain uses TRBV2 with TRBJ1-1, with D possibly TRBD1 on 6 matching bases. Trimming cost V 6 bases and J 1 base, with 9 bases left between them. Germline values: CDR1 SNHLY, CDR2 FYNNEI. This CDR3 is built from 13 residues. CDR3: CASRLGQNTEAFF. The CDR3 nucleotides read TGTGCCAGCAGGCTGGGACAGAACACTGAAGCTTTCTTT.

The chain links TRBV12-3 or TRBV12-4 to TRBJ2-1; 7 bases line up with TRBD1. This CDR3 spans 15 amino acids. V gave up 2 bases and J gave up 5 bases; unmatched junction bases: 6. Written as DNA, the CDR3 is TGTGCCAGCAGTTTACGACAGGGTGGGAACAATGAGCAGTTCTTC. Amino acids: CASSLRQGGNNEQFF.

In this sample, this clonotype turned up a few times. The CDR3 reads CATGVSNQPQHF. Written as DNA, the CDR3 is TGTGCCACAGGGGTTAGCAATCAGCCCCAGCATTTT. The chain uses TRBV7-9 and TRBJ1-5, with D possibly TRBD1 on 6 matching bases. This CDR3 has 12 residues. Trimming took 10 bases from V and 0 from J, leaving 7 bases between them. Germline assignment: CDR1 SEHNR and CDR2 FQNEAQ (reference sequence). Full variable domain (missing parts from reference TRBV7-9 and TRBJ1-5): DTGVSQNPRHKITKRGQNVTFRCDPISEHNRLYWYRQTLGQGPEFLTYFQNEAQLEKSRLLSDRFSAERPKGSFSTLEIQRTEQGDSAMYLCATGVSNQPQHFGDGTRLSIL.

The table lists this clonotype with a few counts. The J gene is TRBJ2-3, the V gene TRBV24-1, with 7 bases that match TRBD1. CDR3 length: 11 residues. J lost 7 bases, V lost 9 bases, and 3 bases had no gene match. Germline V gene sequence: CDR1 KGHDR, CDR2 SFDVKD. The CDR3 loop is CATRQGYTQYF. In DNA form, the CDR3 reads TGTGCCACCCGACAGGGTTATACGCAGTATTTT.

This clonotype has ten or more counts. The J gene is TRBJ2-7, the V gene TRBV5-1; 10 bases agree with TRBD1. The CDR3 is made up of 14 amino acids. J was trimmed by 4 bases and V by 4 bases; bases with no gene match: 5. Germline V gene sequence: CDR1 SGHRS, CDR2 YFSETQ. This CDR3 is CASSLDRGVYEQYF. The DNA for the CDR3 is TGCGCCAGCAGCCTGGACAGGGGGGTTTACGAGCAGTACTTC.

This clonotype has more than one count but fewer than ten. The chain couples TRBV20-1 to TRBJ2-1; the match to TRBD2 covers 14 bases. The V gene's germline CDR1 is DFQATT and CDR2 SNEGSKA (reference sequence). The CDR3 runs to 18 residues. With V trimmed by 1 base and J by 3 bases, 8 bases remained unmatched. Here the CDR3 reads CSARARLAGGPGYNEQFF. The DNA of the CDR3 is TGCAGTGCTAGAGCGAGACTAGCGGGGGGGCCTGGCTACAATGAGCAGTTCTTC.

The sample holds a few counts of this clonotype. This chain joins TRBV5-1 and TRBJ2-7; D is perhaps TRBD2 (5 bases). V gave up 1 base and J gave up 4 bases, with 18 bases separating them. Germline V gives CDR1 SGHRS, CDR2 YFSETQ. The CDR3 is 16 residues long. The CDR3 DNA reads TGCGCCAGCAGCTTGTCAGGCGCCATGAGGGTGTACGAGCAGTACTTC. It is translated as CASSLSGAMRVYEQYF.

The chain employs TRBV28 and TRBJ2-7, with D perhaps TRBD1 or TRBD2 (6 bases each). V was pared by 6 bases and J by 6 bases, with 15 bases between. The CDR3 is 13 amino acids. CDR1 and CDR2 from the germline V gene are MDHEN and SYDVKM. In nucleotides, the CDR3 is TGTGCCAGCAGATATACCAGGGGAGGCGAGCAGTACTTC. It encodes CASRYTRGGEQYF. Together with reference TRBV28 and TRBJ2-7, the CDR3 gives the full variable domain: DVKVTQSSRYLVKRTGEKVFLECVQDMDHENMFWYRQDPGLGLRLIYFSYDVKMKEKGDIPEGYSVSREKKERFSLILESASTNQTSMYLCASRYTRGGEQYFGPGTRLTVT.

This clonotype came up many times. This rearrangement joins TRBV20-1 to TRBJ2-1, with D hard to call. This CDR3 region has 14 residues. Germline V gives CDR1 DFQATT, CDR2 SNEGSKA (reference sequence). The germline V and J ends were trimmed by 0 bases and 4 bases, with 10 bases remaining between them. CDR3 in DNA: TGCAGTGCTAGAGATCGACAAATTTACAATGAGCAGTTCTTC. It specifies CSARDRQIYNEQFF.

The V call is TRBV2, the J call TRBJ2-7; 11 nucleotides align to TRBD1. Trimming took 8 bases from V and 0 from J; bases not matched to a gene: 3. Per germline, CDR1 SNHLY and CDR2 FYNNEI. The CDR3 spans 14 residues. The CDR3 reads CASEGQGVSYEQYF. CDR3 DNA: TGTGCCAGCGAGGGACAGGGGGTCTCCTACGAGCAGTACTTC.